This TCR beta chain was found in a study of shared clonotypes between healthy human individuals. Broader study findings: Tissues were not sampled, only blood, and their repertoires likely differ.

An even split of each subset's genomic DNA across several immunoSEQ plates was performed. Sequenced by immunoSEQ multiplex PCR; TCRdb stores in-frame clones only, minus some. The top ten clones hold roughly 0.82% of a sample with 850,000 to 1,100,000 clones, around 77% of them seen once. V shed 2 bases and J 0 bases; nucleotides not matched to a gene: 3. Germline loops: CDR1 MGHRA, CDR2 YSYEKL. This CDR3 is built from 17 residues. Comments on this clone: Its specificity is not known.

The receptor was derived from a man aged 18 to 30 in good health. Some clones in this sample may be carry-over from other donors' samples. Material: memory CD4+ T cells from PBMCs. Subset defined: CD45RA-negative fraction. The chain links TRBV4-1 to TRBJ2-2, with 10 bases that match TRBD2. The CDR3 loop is CASSQIGTSANTGELFF. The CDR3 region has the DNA TGCGCCAGCAGCCAAATAGGGACTAGCGCGAACACCGGGGAGCTGTTTTTT.